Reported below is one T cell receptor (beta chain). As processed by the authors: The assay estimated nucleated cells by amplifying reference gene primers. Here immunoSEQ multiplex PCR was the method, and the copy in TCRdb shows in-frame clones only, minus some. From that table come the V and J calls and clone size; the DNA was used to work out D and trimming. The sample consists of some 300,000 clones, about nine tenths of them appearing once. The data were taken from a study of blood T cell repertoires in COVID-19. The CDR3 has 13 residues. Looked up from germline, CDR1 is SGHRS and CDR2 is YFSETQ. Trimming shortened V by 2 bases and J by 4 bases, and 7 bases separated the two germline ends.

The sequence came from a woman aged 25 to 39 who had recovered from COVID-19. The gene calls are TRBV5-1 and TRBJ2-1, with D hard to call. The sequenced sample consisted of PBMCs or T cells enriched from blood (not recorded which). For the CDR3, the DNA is TGCGCCAGCAGCTTTATAGAGTACAATGAGCAGTTCTTC. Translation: CASSFIEYNEQFF.